This T cell receptor (beta chain) was sequenced during a study of shared clonotypes between healthy human individuals (dated by TCRdb to 2018 to 2020). At the level of the whole study: The cohort included three men and a couple of women between 18 and 49 years of age. For each donor, CD4 naive and CD4 memory were each given three plates, CD8 naive was given two plates, and CD8 memory was given one plate. The study deeply sequenced blood TCR repertoires of several healthy adults to estimate repertoire size and the extent of clonotype sharing between individuals. Libraries were prepared and TCR repertoires were sequenced by different laboratories using diverse techniques, in order to increase sequencing depth and limit assay-specific biases. Each donor's leukapheresis produced roughly between about 0.8 and 10 billion PBMCs.

TCR CDR3 regions were amplified from genomic DNA by multiplex PCR using the deep immunoSEQ assay. For each cell subset, the extracted genomic DNA was distributed evenly across all wells of several immunoSEQ 96-well plates, and each plate served as one replicate. For sorted subsets, approximately 200 ng of genomic DNA, equivalent to roughly 30,000 T cell genomes, went into each replicate PCR. Purified libraries were measured with a Qubit 3.0 fluorometer, size-checked on a Bioanalyzer 2100, and measured again with the KAPA Library Quantification kit. Every immunoSEQ 96-well plate was sequenced on a separate single-read 150-cycle Illumina NextSeq 550 flow cell. The paper's processing steps were these. Because the immunoSEQ output held only junctional sequences and lacked quality scores, the filtering could not match the filtering applied to full-length reads. To assign V/J genes and CDR3, sequences were annotated against IMGT germline references using PyIR, a Python wrapper for IgBLAST v1.9. Reads were removed for weak V/J assignments (E-value above 1e-6), missing CDR3, stop codons, out-of-frame junctions, or ambiguous translated residues. V3J clonotypes were defined by identical inferred V gene, J gene, and CDR3 amino acid sequence. Percentage overlap between repertoires was computed as shared unique clonotypes divided by the size of the smaller repertoire. RTK rarefaction, the Chao1 estimator, and Recon v2.1 estimates of unobserved clonotypes were used to assess repertoire richness. Generation probabilities were computed with OLGA for all TCRbeta clonotypes obtained by the gDNA method from several donors. TCRdb stores this immuneACCESS table with in-frame sequences only. Part of the clones is absent; in the studies checked, under half of the shortfall reflects unresolved V genes, and no reason is known for the rest. V, J and clone size derive from that table, while D and trimming were established from the DNA sequence. The table for this sample lists millions of clones; roughly 95% of them were counted only once. More than 0.95% of the sample is held by the ten biggest clonotypes.

The CDR3, cysteine through phenylalanine, is 19 amino acids long. The entry retains the CDR3 DNA only, 57 bases that are in frame from base 1. CDR1 and CDR2, looked up from the germline V gene, are SGHDT and YYEEEE. Compared with germline, V lacks 4 bases and J lacks 0 bases; bases without a gene match: 17. The full study reports these points: Sampling was restricted to blood, and TCR repertoires in tissues likely differ from the TCR repertoires found in blood. Because the study included only a small number of donors, the genetic and exposure-history diversity represented was limited. Pairwise subsampling led to the expectation that sequencing depth would affect the degree of clonotype sharing among donors. Compared with non-shared clonotypes, clonotypes shared by all four sorted-subset donors had higher generation probabilities. Incomplete sequencing was indicated by rarefaction of sorted-subset datasets, despite the large sequencing depth. Naive subsets generally had larger estimated clonotype richness than memory subsets did. Sharing across four donors was observed for roughly 5% of naive CD4, 3.5% of naive CD8, over 2% of memory CD4, and about 0.38% of memory CD8 clonotypes.

With regard to this clone: This receptor's antigen is unknown. No much larger clone exists at a distance of one base, and base qualities are not known.

CD8 naive samples consisted of CD45RO-negative cells that were positively selected for CCR7, yielding a CD45RA+CCR7+ population without TemRA cells. Healthy HIV-negative adults with no recently reported acute infections or vaccinations were included as donors. Only Caucasian adults living in Nashville, Tennessee, USA were represented among the donors. After blood collection by leukapheresis, PBMCs were isolated using Ficoll-Histopaque density gradient centrifugation and then cryopreserved in the vapor phase of liquid nitrogen. Purity and quantity of every magnetically sorted T cell population were checked by analytical flow cytometry. Genomic DNA was isolated from every sorted fraction and measured by UV absorbance on a Nanodrop 2000c.

This clonotype was sampled from a man aged 18 to 35 in good health. Sample: naive CD8+ T cells sorted from blood. What this sample's cell subset or site label stands for: CD45RA+CCR7+. The chain links TRBV5-6 with TRBJ2-7, and TRBD1 matches 9 of the central bases. Here is the DNA: TGTGCCAGCAGCAGCGCCGGGACAGGGTTATATCTCGTCTCCTACGAGCAGTACTTC. Its coded protein is CASSSAGTGLYLVSYEQYF.